Listed below are T cell receptor beta chains from one sample, sequenced in a study. MiXCR, applied by TCRdb to the RT-PCR reads, yields one record per CDR3 protein. The data contain approximately 720,000 distinct CDR3 sequences, 14% of them singletons. Sequencing was carried out using memory CD4+ T cells from blood. The receptor set was obtained from a female donor in good health, serving as a healthy control. CDR3s include the opening cysteine and the closing phenylalanine or tryptophan. A D gene is named only where the DNA matches it firmly. Size values are once, few and many counts, or a class for expanded clones, and some rows have none.

j_call	clone_size	v_call	d_call	cdr3_nt	cdr3_aa
TRBJ2-1	once	TRBV11-3	TRBD2	TGTGCCAGCAGCTTAGCCAGGCACGGGACTAGCGGGATTATCACCTACAATGAGCAGTTCTTC	CASSLARHGTSGIITYNEQFF
TRBJ2-1	few	TRBV27	TRBD2	TGTGCCAGCAGTTTATCCCCCGGGACTAGCCAACACAATGAGCAGTTCTTC	CASSLSPGTSQHNEQFF
TRBJ1-1	few	TRBV20-1	TRBD1	TGCAGTGCCGTCCCCGGGACAGGGGGCGCCAGGACTGAAGCTTTCTTT	CSAVPGTGGARTEAFF
TRBJ2-3	few	TRBV24-1	TRBD2	TGTGCCACCAGTGAACCAACTTATAGCGGGAGGGAAGAAGATACGCAGTATTTT	CATSEPTYSGREEDTQYF
TRBJ1-2	-	TRBV11-2	-	TGTGCCAGCAGCTTAGTGGGCACATGGGGTGGCTACACCTTC	CASSLVGTWGGYTF
TRBJ2-3	many	TRBV10-3	-	TGTGCCGTCAAGACAGTAACTGACACAGATACGCAGTATTTT	CAVKTVTDTDTQYF
TRBJ2-2	many	TRBV20-1	-	TGCAGTGCGAGCGTTGCGGTCACCGGGGAGCTGTTTTTT	CSASVAVTGELFF
TRBJ2-1	many	TRBV6-7	TRBD2	TGTGCCAGCAGTTACTTACTAGCGGACCTGTCCTACAATGAGCAGTTCTTC	CASSYLLADLSYNEQFF
TRBJ1-5	many	TRBV12-3/TRBV12-4	TRBD1	TGTGCCAGCAGTCCAGGGGGAACCGGGCCCCAGCATTTT	CASSPGGTGPQHF
TRBJ2-3	few	TRBV4-3	-	TGCGCCAGCAGCCAAGGAAGCGTTTCGGATACGCAGTATTTT	CASSQGSVSDTQYF
TRBJ1-5	few	TRBV29-1	-	TGCAGCGTTGCTGGGAGCAATCAGCCCCAGCATTTT	CSVAGSNQPQHF
TRBJ2-1	few	TRBV24-1	TRBD1	TGTGCCACCAGTGAAGCACAGGGGAAAGTCTACAATGAGCAGTTCTTC	CATSEAQGKVYNEQFF
TRBJ1-1	many	TRBV6-2/TRBV6-3	TRBD1	TGTGCCAGCATCCAGGACAGGATGAACACTGAAGCTTTCTTT	CASIQDRMNTEAFF
TRBJ1-5	many	TRBV20-1	-	TGCAGTGCTAGGGCCTCTATAAATCAGCCCCAGCATTTT	CSARASINQPQHF
TRBJ1-2	-	TRBV30	-	TGTGCCTGGAGTGCCCAGATGATTAACTATGGCTACACCTTC	CAWSAQMINYGYTF
TRBJ2-2	many	TRBV12-3/TRBV12-4	-	TGTGCCAGCAGCCCTCGGGGGGCAGTTCAACGGACCGGGGAGCTGTTTTTT	CASSPRGAVQRTGELFF
TRBJ1-1	few	TRBV5-6	TRBD1	TGTGCCTCAGCTTGGGACAGGGGCACTGAAGCTTTCTTT	CASAWDRGTEAFF
TRBJ2-3	few	TRBV7-2	TRBD2	TGTGCCAGCAGCCCTGCAGGACTAGCGGGAGGGTTAGATACGCAGTATTTT	CASSPAGLAGGLDTQYF
TRBJ2-7	many	TRBV6-2/TRBV6-3	-	TGTGCCAGCAGTTACCTAAGACGGGGTGATGAGCAGTACTTC	CASSYLRRGDEQYF
TRBJ2-5	few	TRBV4-1	-	TGCGCCAGCAGCCAAGAGGGGTCCACTACTAAGACCCAGTACTTC	CASSQEGSTTKTQYF
TRBJ2-7	few	TRBV6-2/TRBV6-3	TRBD2	TGTGCCAGCAGTTACCGGCCTAGCGGCCCATACGAGCAGTACTTC	CASSYRPSGPYEQYF
TRBJ2-2	-	TRBV10-3	TRBD1	TGTGCCATCCACAGGGGCGGCGACACCGGGGAGCTGTTTTTT	CAIHRGGDTGELFF
TRBJ2-3	-	TRBV27	-	TGTGCCAGCAGTTTTTCGGGGTCACTCACAGATACGCAGTATTTT	CASSFSGSLTDTQYF
TRBJ1-2	few	TRBV4-3	-	TGCGCCAGCAGCCATCAGACAGAAAACTATGGCTACACCTTC	CASSHQTENYGYTF
TRBJ2-7	-	TRBV9	TRBD1	TGTGCCAGCAGCGCATCGACAGGGTACTCCTACGAGCAGTACTTC	CASSASTGYSYEQYF
TRBJ2-7	-	TRBV2	-	TGTGCCAGCAGTACCGACACAGGGTCCGAGCAGTACTTC	CASSTDTGSEQYF
TRBJ2-6	-	TRBV7-2	-	TGTGCCAGCAGCCAACGGACTCCTCATGGGCTCTCTGGGGCCAACGTCCTGACTTTC	CASSQRTPHGLSGANVLTF
TRBJ1-1	-	TRBV6-5	-	TGTGCCAGCAGTTACCCCTACCCGATGAACACTGAAGCTTTCTTT	CASSYPYPMNTEAFF
TRBJ2-7	-	TRBV6-5	TRBD1	TGTGCCAGCAGGAAGACAGGGGGGGAGCAGTACTTC	CASRKTGGEQYF
TRBJ2-2	-	TRBV24-1	-	TGTGCCACCAGTGACAGAGACAGACAAAACACCGGGGAGCTGTTTTTT	CATSDRDRQNTGELFF
TRBJ2-1	-	TRBV21-1	-	TGTGCCAGCCGACAGCTCGGGGTTCTTCACAATGAGCAGTTCTTC	CASRQLGVLHNEQFF
TRBJ2-6	-	TRBV18	-	TGTGCCAGCTCACCACCCGACGGTGTCCCCTCTGGGGCCAACGTCCTGACTTTC	CASSPPDGVPSGANVLTF
TRBJ2-4	-	TRBV3-1	-	TGTGCCAGCAGCGACGACAGGTCCAAAAACATTCAGTACTTC	CASSDDRSKNIQYF
TRBJ2-1	few	TRBV27	-	TGTGCCAGCAGTTTAAAGGGGCCTAGCTCCTACAATGAGCAGTTCTTC	CASSLKGPSSYNEQFF
TRBJ1-1	few	TRBV3-1	-	TGTGCCAGCAGCCAGGGCCGTAGAACGGCTTTCTTT	CASSQGRRTAFF
TRBJ2-1	few	TRBV12-3/TRBV12-4	TRBD1	TGTGCCAGCAGTGGGACAGCCCGGGACTACAATGAGCAGTTCTTC	CASSGTARDYNEQFF
TRBJ1-5	few	TRBV4-2	-	TGTGCCAGCAGCCAAGACGGGGGGCTCGGCAATCAGCCCCAGCATTTT	CASSQDGGLGNQPQHF
TRBJ2-2	many	TRBV11-2	TRBD2	TGTGCCAGCAGCTTCGCCCCTAGCGGGTCGAACACCGGGGAGCTGTTTTTT	CASSFAPSGSNTGELFF
TRBJ2-7	-	TRBV5-1	-	TGCGCCAGCAGCCCCTCGGGGATCTACGAGCAGTACTTC	CASSPSGIYEQYF
TRBJ2-3	few	TRBV20-1	TRBD2	TGCAGTGCTAACCGGGAGGGCCATATTGGAGCGCAGTATTTT	CSANREGHIGAQYF
TRBJ2-3	few	TRBV24-1	-	TGTGCCACCAGTGAGTTCACAGATACGCAGTATTTT	CATSEFTDTQYF
TRBJ1-4	few	TRBV6-5	TRBD1	TGTGCCAGCAGGCCGGGACAGCTGAATGAAAAACTGTTTTTT	CASRPGQLNEKLFF
TRBJ2-7	many	TRBV9	TRBD2	TGTGCCAGCAGCGTGGGACTAGCGGGAGCAACCTACGAGCAGTACTTC	CASSVGLAGATYEQYF
TRBJ2-6	few	TRBV5-6	-	TGTGCCAGCAGCTTAAGTTGGGCTCCCGGGGCCAACGTCCTGACTTTC	CASSLSWAPGANVLTF
TRBJ1-5	many	TRBV20-1	-	TGCAGTGCTAGAGCTGGTGGGGGCAATCAGCCCCAGCATTTT	CSARAGGGNQPQHF
TRBJ2-7	many	TRBV15	TRBD2	TGTGCCACCAGCACCGGACTAGCGGTTGAGGACGAGCAGTACTTC	CATSTGLAVEDEQYF
TRBJ1-2	many	TRBV12-3/TRBV12-4	TRBD1	TGTGCCAGCAGAGCCGGGACAGGGTACTATGGCTACACCTTC	CASRAGTGYYGYTF
TRBJ2-2	many	TRBV11-2	-	TGTGCCAGCAGCCCCCTCCGGGGGCTCGGCACCGGGGAGCTGTTTTTT	CASSPLRGLGTGELFF
TRBJ2-1	few	TRBV30	TRBD1	TGTGCCTGCAGAGGACAGGGGTTACATGAGCAGTTCTTC	CACRGQGLHEQFF
TRBJ1-1	-	TRBV7-8	-	TGTGCCAGCAGCGCCTTCATGAACACTGAAGCTTTCTTT	CASSAFMNTEAFF
TRBJ2-7	-	TRBV20-1	TRBD2	TGCAGTGCTACACCGTTCGGGACTAGCGCATCCTACGAGCAGTACTTC	CSATPFGTSASYEQYF
TRBJ1-3	once	TRBV19	-	TGTGCCAGTAGTATTGATTGGCGCTCTGGAAACACCATATATTTT	CASSIDWRSGNTIYF
TRBJ2-7	-	TRBV28	-	TGTGCCAGCAGTACCCGGGACACCATTGTCTACGAGCAGTACTTC	CASSTRDTIVYEQYF
TRBJ2-1	many	TRBV7-9	-	TGTGCCAGCAGCTCTGAGGTCTTATCCTACAATGAGCAGTTCTTC	CASSSEVLSYNEQFF
TRBJ2-7	many	TRBV29-1	-	TGCAGCGTCGGAACCGGGGTCTTCTCCTACGAGCAGTACTTC	CSVGTGVFSYEQYF
TRBJ2-3	many	TRBV11-1	-	TGTGCCAGCAGCTTTTCCAGCTACACAGATACGCAGTATTTT	CASSFSSYTDTQYF
TRBJ2-1	few	TRBV5-6	TRBD1	TGTGCCAGCAGCTTGGGGGGGACAGGGGGCCGTGAGCAGTTCTTC	CASSLGGTGGREQFF
TRBJ2-7	many	TRBV7-2	-	TGTGCCAGCGGGAGGTCCCGGAGTCTCTACGAGCAGTACTTC	CASGRSRSLYEQYF
TRBJ1-2	-	TRBV29-1	-	TGCAGCGTTCTGGGCGGCCGTCAATATGGCTACACCTTC	CSVLGGRQYGYTF
TRBJ1-2	-	TRBV5-1	-	TGCGCCAGCAGCTTAATTCCTGGAGGGAACTATGGCTACACCTTC	CASSLIPGGNYGYTF